This TCR beta chain was sequenced in a study of T cell responses to AZD1222 COVID-19 vaccine. Profiled with immunoSEQ multiplex PCR; TCRdb holds only in-frame clones, not every one. Of about 60,000 clones listed, 60% to 85% are singletons. This clone was seen more than once but under ten times. CDR1 is SGHRS and CDR2 is YFSETQ in the germline V gene. The ends were cut back, 0 bases at V and 8 bases at J, with 12 bases in the middle. This CDR3 has 13 amino acids. Sample: peripheral blood, taken 28 days after the second AZD1222 dose. This TCR was sampled from an adult who received the AZD1222 COVID-19 vaccine. The chain recombines TRBV5-1 with TRBJ2-7, with a weak D call TRBD2 (5 bases). CDR3 coding DNA: TGCGCCAGCAGCTTGGGGGGTACTAGTAAGCAGTACTTC. Encoded protein: CASSLGGTSKQYF.